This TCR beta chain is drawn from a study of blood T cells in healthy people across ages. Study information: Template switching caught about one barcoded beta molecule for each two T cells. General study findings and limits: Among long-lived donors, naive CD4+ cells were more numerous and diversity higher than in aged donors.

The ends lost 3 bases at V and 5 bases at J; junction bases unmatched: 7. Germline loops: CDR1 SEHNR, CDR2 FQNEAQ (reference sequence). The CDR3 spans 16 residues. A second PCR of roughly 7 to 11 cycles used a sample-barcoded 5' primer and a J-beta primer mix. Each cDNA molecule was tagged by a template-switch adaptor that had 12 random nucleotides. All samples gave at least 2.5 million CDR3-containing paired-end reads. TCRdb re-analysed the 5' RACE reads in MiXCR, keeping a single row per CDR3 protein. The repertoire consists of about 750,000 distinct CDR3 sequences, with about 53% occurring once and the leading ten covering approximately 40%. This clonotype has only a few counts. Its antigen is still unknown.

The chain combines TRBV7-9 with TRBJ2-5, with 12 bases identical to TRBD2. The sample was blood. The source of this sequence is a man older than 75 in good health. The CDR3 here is CASSFPRLAGDETQYF. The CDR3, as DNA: TGTGCCAGCAGCTTCCCCAGACTAGCGGGAGATGAGACCCAGTACTTC.